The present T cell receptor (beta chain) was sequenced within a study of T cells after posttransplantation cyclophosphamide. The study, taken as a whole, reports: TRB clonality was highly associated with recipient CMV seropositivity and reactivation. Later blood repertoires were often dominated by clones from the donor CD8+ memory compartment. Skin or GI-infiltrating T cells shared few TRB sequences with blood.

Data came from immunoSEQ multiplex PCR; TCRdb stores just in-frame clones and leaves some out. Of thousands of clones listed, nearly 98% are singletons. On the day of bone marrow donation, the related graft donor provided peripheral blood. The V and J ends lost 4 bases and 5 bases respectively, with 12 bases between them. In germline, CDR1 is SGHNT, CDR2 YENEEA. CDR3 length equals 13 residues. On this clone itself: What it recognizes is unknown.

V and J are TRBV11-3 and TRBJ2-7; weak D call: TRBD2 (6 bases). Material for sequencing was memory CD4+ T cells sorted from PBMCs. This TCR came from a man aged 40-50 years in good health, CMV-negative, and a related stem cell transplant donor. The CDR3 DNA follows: TGTGCCAGCAGCTCAAGACTAGGGGACGAGCAGTACTTC. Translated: CASSSRLGDEQYF.